A single sample gave rise to the 22 T cell receptor beta chains below, sequenced in a study of CD8 T cells in Susac syndrome. A quantity of about 0.45 to 1 ug RNA underwent reverse transcription using random hexamers. One entry per CDR3 protein results from TCRdb running MiXCR on the immunoSEQ multiplex PCR reads. The data hold 200,000 or so distinct CDR3 sequences, with about 90% observed a single time. The sample was CD8+ T cells from PBMCs. All receptors derive from a human donor with multiple sclerosis.

This clonotype was observed a single time. This chain uses TRBV19 with TRBJ1-3; tentatively, D is TRBD1 (5 bases). The CDR3 is 17 amino acids. Germline lookup yields CDR1 LNHDA and CDR2 SQIVND (reference sequence). V was clipped by 8 bases and J by 1 base, with 21 bases between them. Here the CDR3 DNA reads TGTGCCAGTGGCGCCGACAGCGCGTTGGCGTCTGGAAACACCATATATTTT. This translates into CASGADSALASGNTIYF. Using reference TRBV19 and TRBJ1-3 for the parts outside the CDR3, the full variable domain is DGGITQSPKYLFRKEGQNVTLSCEQNLNHDAMYWYRQDPGQGLRLIYYSQIVNDFQKGDIAEGYSVSREKKESFPLTVTSAQKNPTAFYLCASGADSALASGNTIYFGEGSWLTVV.

The chain combines TRBV9 with TRBJ2-1, with 13 bases lining up with TRBD2. Germline V gives CDR1 SGDLS, CDR2 YYNGEE. V was pared by 2 bases and J by 8 bases, with 4 bases of the junction left unmatched. The CDR3 sequence is 15 residues long. Written as DNA, the CDR3 is TGTGCCAGCAGCGTCGGACTAGCGGGAGTATATGAGCAGTTCTTC. Protein product: CASSVGLAGVYEQFF.

This rearrangement joins TRBV14 to TRBJ2-7, with 8 bases fitting TRBD2. V lost 0 bases to trimming and J lost 4 bases; unmatched junction nucleotides: 8. Looked up from germline, CDR1 is SGHDN and CDR2 is FVKESK. This CDR3 contains 16 residues. Here the CDR3 DNA reads TGTGCCAGCAGCCAAGAAGGGGTAGCGGGAATATACGAGCAGTACTTC. Protein sequence: CASSQEGVAGIYEQYF.

The chain is built from TRBV20-1 and TRBJ2-7; 7 bases match TRBD1. Trimming removed 6 bases from V and 4 bases from J; junction bases left unmatched: 9. The CDR3 is made up of 13 amino acids. Germline V gene lookup returns CDR1 DFQATT and CDR2 SNEGSKA (reference sequence). The CDR3 loop is CSARDSSKYEQYF. CDR3 DNA: TGCAGTGCCAGGGACAGTTCCAAATACGAGCAGTACTTC.

The chain carries TRBV12-3 or TRBV12-4 and TRBJ2-3; D remains unclear. V lost 3 bases to trimming and J lost 1 base, with 8 bases between them. This CDR3 contains 14 residues. The CDR3 DNA sequence: TGTGCCAGCAGTTTTCATACGGGCACAGATACGCAGTATTTT. The encoded protein is CASSFHTGTDTQYF.

The V gene is TRBV20-1, the J gene TRBJ2-1; 9 nucleotides match TRBD2. Germline trimming cut 5 bases from V and 8 bases from J; bases unmatched to any gene: 10. The CDR3 spans 14 residues. Germline loops: CDR1 DFQATT, CDR2 SNEGSKA (reference sequence). In DNA, the CDR3 is TGCAGTGCTTACGGTAGCGGGAGTAGCGATGAGCAGTTCTTC. This translates into CSAYGSGSSDEQFF.

The chain recombines TRBV20-1 with TRBJ2-7, with TRBD2 matching over 8 bases. J was trimmed by 2 bases and V by 6 bases; bases with no gene match: 6. Germline V gene sequence: CDR1 DFQATT, CDR2 SNEGSKA (reference sequence). CDR3 length: 13 residues. The CDR3 protein is CSAQRGLTYEQYF. The CDR3 nucleotides read TGCAGTGCCCAGCGGGGGTTGACCTACGAGCAGTACTTC.

The chain is built from TRBV9 and TRBJ1-6; the match to TRBD1 covers 9 bases. Germline values: CDR1 SGDLS, CDR2 YYNGEE. The J segment lost 7 bases and the V segment lost 3 bases, leaving 8 bases of the junction unmatched. The CDR3 is 16 amino acids. CDR3 loop: CASSGPGQGQNSPLHF. CDR3 DNA sequence: TGTGCCAGCAGCGGCCCCGGACAGGGGCAAAATTCACCCCTCCACTTT.

This clonotype was detected once. V gene TRBV6-2 or TRBV6-3 combines with J gene TRBJ2-6; 7 positions agree with TRBD1. Looked up from germline, CDR1 is MNHEY and CDR2 is SVGEGT. Trimming at V came to 7 bases and at J to 1 base, leaving 7 bases not matched to a gene. The CDR3 totals 16 residues. CDR3 protein: CASKSDRASGANVLTF. For the CDR3, the DNA is TGTGCCAGCAAGAGCGACAGGGCATCTGGGGCCAACGTCCTGACTTTC.

This clonotype occurred once. The CDR3 loop reads CASSPGARVHGYTF. In DNA form, the CDR3 reads TGTGCCAGCAGCCCGGGGGCCAGGGTTCATGGCTACACCTTC. The rearrangement links TRBV27 to TRBJ1-2, with D possibly TRBD1 on 6 matching bases. From germline, CDR1 is MNHEY and CDR2 SMNVEV (reference sequence). The CDR3 contains 14 residues. The ends were cut back, 6 bases at V and 6 bases at J, with 17 bases in the middle.

CDR3 sequence: CASRPQGSGYGYTF. The DNA of the CDR3 is TGCGCCAGCAGACCCCAGGGGTCGGGCTATGGCTACACCTTC. The rearrangement links TRBV4-1 to TRBJ1-2, with D tentatively TRBD1 (6 bases). Germline CDR1 and CDR2: MGHRA and YSYEKL. This CDR3 contains 14 residues. Trimming left V 6 bases short and J 4 bases short, with 15 bases between.

This chain connects TRBV9 to TRBJ1-5; D remains ambiguous. Trimming stripped 0 bases from V and 7 bases from J, with 14 bases between. CDR1 is SGDLS, CDR2 YYNGEE, per germline. The CDR3 contains 15 residues. The CDR3 is CASSVDPGMEQPQHF. The DNA of the CDR3 is TGTGCCAGCAGCGTAGATCCGGGGATGGAGCAGCCCCAGCATTTT.

The CDR3 DNA reads TGTGCCAGCAGCCAAGTTGATGGGGACACTGAAGCTTTCTTT. Residues: CASSQVDGDTEAFF. The chain couples TRBV14 to TRBJ1-1; D is undetermined. This CDR3 is built from 14 residues. Looked up from germline, CDR1 is SGHDN and CDR2 is FVKESK. The V end was cut by 1 base, the J end by 3 bases, with 9 bases between.

The chain employs TRBV7-9 and TRBJ2-7, with 15 bases lining up with TRBD2. The CDR3 is made up of 17 amino acids. Germline loops: CDR1 SEHNR, CDR2 FQNEAQ (reference sequence). The V and J ends lost 5 bases and 0 bases, in that order; junction bases with no gene match: 5. For the CDR3, the DNA is TGTGCCAGCAGCCTGGGACTAGCGGGGGGCAACTCCTACGAGCAGTACTTC. Protein product: CASSLGLAGGNSYEQYF. Together with reference TRBV7-9 and TRBJ2-7, the CDR3 gives the full variable domain: DTGVSQNPRHKITKRGQNVTFRCDPISEHNRLYWYRQTLGQGPEFLTYFQNEAQLEKSRLLSDRFSAERPKGSFSTLEIQRTEQGDSAMYLCASSLGLAGGNSYEQYFGPGTRLTVT.

The chain carries TRBV9 and TRBJ2-7, with D hard to call. The germline V gene has CDR1 SGDLS and CDR2 YYNGEE. Deletions cut 0 bases from V and 0 bases from J, with 10 bases between. This CDR3 spans 15 amino acids. The DNA for the CDR3 is TGTGCCAGCAGCGTAGCGGTAGGAGCCTCCTACGAGCAGTACTTC. It codes for CASSVAVGASYEQYF.

This chain uses TRBV29-1 with TRBJ2-7; tentative D call: TRBD2 (6 bases). The CDR3 is made up of 13 amino acids. V gave up 0 bases and J gave up 6 bases, with 12 bases separating them. Per the germline V gene, CDR1 is SQVTM and CDR2 is ANQGSEA. CDR3 in amino acids: CSVEDEGGCEQYF. The CDR3 region has the DNA TGCAGCGTTGAAGATGAAGGAGGGTGCGAGCAGTACTTC.

The chain has TRBV4-1 and TRBJ1-2; a weak D match, TRBD1 (6 bases). CDR1 and CDR2 from the germline V gene are MGHRA and YSYEKL. V was cut by 8 bases and J by 5 bases, with 21 bases left in between. The CDR3 has 15 residues. The CDR3, as DNA: TGCGCCAGCCGTGAGACCGCACAGGGTGGGTATGGCTACACCTTC. Encoded protein: CASRETAQGGYGYTF.

The chain carries TRBV4-1 and TRBJ1-2, with D unresolved. The CDR3 has 15 residues. Germline V gene sequence: CDR1 MGHRA, CDR2 YSYEKL. V lost 0 bases and J lost 5, with 13 bases in between. CDR3 loop: CASSQDYTGNYGYTF. The CDR3 DNA reads as TGCGCCAGCAGCCAAGATTATACCGGGAATTATGGCTACACCTTC.

The J gene is TRBJ2-7, the V gene TRBV5-1; 9 nucleotides agree with TRBD1. The trim removed 4 bases at V and 2 bases at J, leaving 7 bases unmatched. Germline V gives CDR1 SGHRS, CDR2 YFSETQ. The CDR3 is 15 residues long. CDR3 coding DNA: TGCGCCAGCAGCGATCCGGGACAGGGCACCTACGAGCAGTACTTC. Amino acids: CASSDPGQGTYEQYF.

This clonotype was seen only once. The chain couples TRBV6-5 to TRBJ2-5, with D possibly being TRBD2 (6 bases). Per germline, CDR1 MNHEY and CDR2 SVGAGI. This CDR3 has 15 amino acids. V was clipped by 0 bases and J by 5 bases, with 13 bases between them. In DNA, the CDR3 is TGTGCCAGCAGTTACTCGGTTACCCGGGGGGAGACCCAGTACTTC. This codes for CASSYSVTRGETQYF.

V gene TRBV13 combines with J gene TRBJ1-1; 9 nucleotides match TRBD1. The CDR3 length is 14 residues. CDR1 PRHDT and CDR2 FYEKMQ come from the germline V gene (reference sequence). Losses at the gene ends were 5 bases for V and 3 bases for J; bases not matched to a gene: 4. This CDR3 is CASSQRQGDTEAFF. Written as DNA, the CDR3 is TGTGCCAGCAGCCAGCGACAGGGGGACACTGAAGCTTTCTTT.

The gene calls are TRBV7-9 and TRBJ2-1; D is possibly TRBD1 (5 bases). CDR1 and CDR2 from the germline V gene are SEHNR and FQNEAQ (reference sequence). V was shortened by 1 base and J by 8 bases, with 12 bases between the two germline ends. The CDR3 spans 14 residues. The CDR3 reads CASSLEGLIHEQFF. For the CDR3, the DNA is TGTGCCAGCAGCTTAGAGGGGCTCATCCATGAGCAGTTCTTC.